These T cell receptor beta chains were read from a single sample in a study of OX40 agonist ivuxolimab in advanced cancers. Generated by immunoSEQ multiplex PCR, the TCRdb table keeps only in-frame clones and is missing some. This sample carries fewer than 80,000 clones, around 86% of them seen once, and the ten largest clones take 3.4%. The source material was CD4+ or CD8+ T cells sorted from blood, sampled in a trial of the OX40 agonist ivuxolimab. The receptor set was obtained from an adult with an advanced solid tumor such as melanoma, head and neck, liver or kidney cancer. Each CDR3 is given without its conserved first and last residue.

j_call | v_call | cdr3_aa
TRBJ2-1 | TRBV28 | ASSPRTSGYNEQF
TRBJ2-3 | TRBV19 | ASSESGGADTQY
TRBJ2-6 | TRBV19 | ASSSQGGSANVLT
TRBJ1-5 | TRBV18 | ASSKGHSNQPQH
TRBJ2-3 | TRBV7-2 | ASSFRTLTDTQY
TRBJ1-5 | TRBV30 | AWSLWDPVEH
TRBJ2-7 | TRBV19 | ASKRAAGGSYEQY
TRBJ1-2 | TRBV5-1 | ASSLGVEGYGYT
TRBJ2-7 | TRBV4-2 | ASSLRGDRTYEQY
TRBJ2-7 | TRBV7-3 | ASSLDRGGEQY